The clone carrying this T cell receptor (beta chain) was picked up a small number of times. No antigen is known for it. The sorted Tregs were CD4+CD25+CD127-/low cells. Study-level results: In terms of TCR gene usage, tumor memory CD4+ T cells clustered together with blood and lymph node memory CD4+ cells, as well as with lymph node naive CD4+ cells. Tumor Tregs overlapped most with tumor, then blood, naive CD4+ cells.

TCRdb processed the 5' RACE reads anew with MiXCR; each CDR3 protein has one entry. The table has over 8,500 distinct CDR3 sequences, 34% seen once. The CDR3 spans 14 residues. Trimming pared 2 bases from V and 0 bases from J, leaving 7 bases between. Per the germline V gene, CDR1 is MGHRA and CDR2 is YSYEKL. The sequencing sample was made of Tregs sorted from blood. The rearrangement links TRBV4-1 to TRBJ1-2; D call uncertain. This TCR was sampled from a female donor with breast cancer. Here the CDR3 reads CASSQFLANYGYTF. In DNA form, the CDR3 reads TGCGCCAGCAGCCAATTTTTAGCTAACTATGGCTACACCTTC.